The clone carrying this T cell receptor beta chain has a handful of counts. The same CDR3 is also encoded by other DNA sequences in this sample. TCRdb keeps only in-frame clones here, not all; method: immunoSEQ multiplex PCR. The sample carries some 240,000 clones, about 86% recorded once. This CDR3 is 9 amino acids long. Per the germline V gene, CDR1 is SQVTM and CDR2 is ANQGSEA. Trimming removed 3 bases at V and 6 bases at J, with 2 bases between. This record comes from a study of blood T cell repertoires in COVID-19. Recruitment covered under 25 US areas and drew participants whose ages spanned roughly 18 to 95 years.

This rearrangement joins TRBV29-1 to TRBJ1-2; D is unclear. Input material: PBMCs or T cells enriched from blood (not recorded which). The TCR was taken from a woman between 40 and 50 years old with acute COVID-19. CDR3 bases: TGCAGCGTTGACAATGGCTACACCTTC. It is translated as CSVDNGYTF.